This entry concerns a single TCR beta chain. The antigen it binds to is not known. The input lacks base qualities; no much larger clone sits a single base away. The sample belongs to a study of T cells in Graves' hyperthyroidism and ophthalmopathy (dated by TCRdb to between 2017 and 2020). At the level of the whole study: Peripheral blood was collected at initial diagnosis, before any treatment. Once sampling was done, hyperthyroidism patients were given methimazole at a starting dose of 30 mg daily, whereas ophthalmopathy patients were given high-dose intravenous methylprednisolone. To identify distinguishing TCR V-J signatures, a discovery cohort of about 100 patients was used, comprising 43 with Graves' ophthalmopathy and under 60 with stable Graves' hyperthyroidism. Prospective prediction of ophthalmopathy was tested in an independent validation cohort of approximately 19 hyperthyroidism patients and 15 to 17 patients who later progressed to ophthalmopathy. The 100 discovery patients were divided at random into training and test sets in a 7:3 ratio. TCR Vbeta CDR3 sequencing of 120 to 150 peripheral blood samples (fewer than 45 ophthalmopathy, 70 to 85 hyperthyroidism and approximately 17 progressor patients) is reported in the paper. The study also compared thyroid tissue and blood T-cell repertoires from about 6 Graves' hyperthyroidism patients.

TCR beta CDR3 regions were amplified from RNA transcripts. The TCR CDR3 was subjected to a first round of RT-PCR using the HTBI primer set and the Qiagen OneStep RT-PCR kit. Libraries were constructed in a second round of multiplex PCR, after which size selection and purification were carried out. Sequencing of the libraries was done on an Illumina HiSeq2000 using paired-end 100 bp reads. The original methods were these. Raw data were processed with SOAPnuke, discarding reads with adapters, uncalled bases, mean Phred below 15, or no exact constant-primer or identifier match. High-quality paired reads were merged using COPE v1.2.5, and each unique nucleotide sequence was defined as a clonotype. MiTCR v1.1 was used to align clonotypes to the IMGT TRBV, TRBD and TRBJ reference segments. The analysis was restricted to V-J combinations with a frequency above 0.0001, which together covered roughly 99% of the repertoires. The TCS score was defined as the ratio of F50 (clonal expansion) to E x V (chaos), calculated using BLOSUM62-based TCRdist between CDR3 peptides within each V-J. Welch's t-statistics and random forest reduced around 510 V-J features to 13, which were used in a naive Bayes classifier (R e1071). Using fastp trimming at Q25 and MiXCR clonotype assembly, TCRdb reanalyzed the public sequencing data and kept in-frame beta chains. Each record represents a unique CDR3 protein, reported with the most common genes and DNA among its rows. Clone size and V and J calls follow TCRdb, not the original study. The table for this sample lists 450,000 to 650,000 distinct CDR3 sequences; 14% of them were counted only once. The top ten hold 7.1% of the sample.

From a lookup of the germline V gene, CDR1 and CDR2 are MDHEN and SYDVKM. V has 5 bases trimmed and J has 0 bases trimmed; junction bases matching no gene number 6. The CDR3 sequence holds 16 residues, the cysteine and phenylalanine included. The retained sequence is limited to the CDR3, 48 bases, with the frame set at the first base. Ophthalmopathy patients had moderately to severely active disease, with a Clinical Activity Score of 3 or more, a NOSPECS grade of 4 or more, and a disease duration of less than 3 months. Exclusion was applied to patients with uncontrolled infections, other autoimmune diseases, pregnancy or lactation. Diagnoses were based on clinical symptoms, serum thyroxine and TRAb, thyroid ultrasound and orbital computed tomography. PBMCs were isolated from 10 ml of fresh peripheral blood by Ficoll-Paque density gradient centrifugation. Total RNA was extracted using Trizol reagent, and RNA quality was assessed on an Agilent 2100 Bioanalyzer.

Study-level results and caveats: Most expanded thyroid clonotypes (frequency above 0.001) were also detected in blood, a finding suggesting that blood repertoires may reflect thyroid immune responses. No statistical method was used to set the sample size in advance, and investigators knew the group allocation. In validation, the model predicted progression to ophthalmopathy with over 65% sensitivity and about 72% specificity, a median of 6.5 months before onset. A model built on a 13 V-J signature distinguished ophthalmopathy from stable hyperthyroidism, reaching about 89% sensitivity and about 81% specificity in cross-validation and 80%/75% in testing.

Sequenced material: blood. The rearrangement joined TRBV28 to TRBJ1-4; the junction holds 7 bases that match TRBD1. This clonotype was obtained from a young woman with Graves' ophthalmopathy. Here is the DNA: TGTGCCAGCAGTACCGGGACAGCCACAACTAATGAAAAACTGTTTTTT. Translation gives CASSTGTATTNEKLFF. The full variable domain, completed from the reference TRBV28 and TRBJ1-4 proteins outside the CDR3, reads DVKVTQSSRYLVKRTGEKVFLECVQDMDHENMFWYRQDPGLGLRLIYFSYDVKMKEKGDIPEGYSVSREKKERFSLILESASTNQTSMYLCASSTGTATTNEKLFFGSGTQLSVL.